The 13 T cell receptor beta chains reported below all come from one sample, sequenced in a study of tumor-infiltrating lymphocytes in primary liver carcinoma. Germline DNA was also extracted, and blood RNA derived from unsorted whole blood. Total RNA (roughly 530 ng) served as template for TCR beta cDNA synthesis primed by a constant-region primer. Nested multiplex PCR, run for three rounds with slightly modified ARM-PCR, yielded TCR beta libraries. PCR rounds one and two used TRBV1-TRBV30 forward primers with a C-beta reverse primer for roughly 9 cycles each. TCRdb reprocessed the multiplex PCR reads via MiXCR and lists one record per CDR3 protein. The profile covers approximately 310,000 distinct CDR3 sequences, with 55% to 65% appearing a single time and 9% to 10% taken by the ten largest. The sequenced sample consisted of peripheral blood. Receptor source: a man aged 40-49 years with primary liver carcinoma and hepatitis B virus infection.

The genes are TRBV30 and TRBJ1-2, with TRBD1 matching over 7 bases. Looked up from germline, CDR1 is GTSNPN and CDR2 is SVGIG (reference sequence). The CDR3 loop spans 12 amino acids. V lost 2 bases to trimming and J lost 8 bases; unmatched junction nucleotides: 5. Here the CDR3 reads CAWSQQGFGYTF. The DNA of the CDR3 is TGTGCCTGGAGTCAACAGGGGTTCGGCTACACCTTC. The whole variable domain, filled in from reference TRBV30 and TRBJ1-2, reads SQTIHQWPATLVQPVGSPLSLECTVEGTSNPNLYWYRQAAGRGLQLLFYSVGIGQISSEVPQNLSASRPQDRQFILSSKKLLLSDSGFYLCAWSQQGFGYTFGSGTRLTVV.

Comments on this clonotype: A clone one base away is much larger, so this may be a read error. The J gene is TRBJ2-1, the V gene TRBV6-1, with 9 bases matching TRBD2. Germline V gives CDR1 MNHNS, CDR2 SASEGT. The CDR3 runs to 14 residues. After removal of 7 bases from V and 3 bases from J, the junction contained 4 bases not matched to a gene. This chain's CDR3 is CASKREDFYNEQFF. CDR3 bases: TGTGCCAGCAAGCGGGAGGACTTCTACAATGAGCAGTTCTTC.

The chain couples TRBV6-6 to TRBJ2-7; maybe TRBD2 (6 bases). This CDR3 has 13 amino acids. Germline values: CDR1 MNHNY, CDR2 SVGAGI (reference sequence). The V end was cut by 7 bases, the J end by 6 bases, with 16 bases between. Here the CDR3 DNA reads TGTGCCAGCAAAGTAGCGGAGTCCCGCGAGCAGTACTTC. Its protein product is CASKVAESREQYF.

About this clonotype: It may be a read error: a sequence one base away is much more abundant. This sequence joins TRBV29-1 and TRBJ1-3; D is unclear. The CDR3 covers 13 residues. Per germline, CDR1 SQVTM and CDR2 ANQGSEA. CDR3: CSIEVLSGNTIYF. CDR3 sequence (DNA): TGCAGCATTGAAGTCCTCTCTGGAAACACCATATATTTT.

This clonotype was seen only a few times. CDR3 DNA: TGTGCCTGGACCGGAGTCCAGGTGAACACTGAAGCTTTCTTT. It is translated as CAWTGVQVNTEAFF. The chain is built from TRBV30 and TRBJ1-1; D is unclear. Trimming took off 4 bases at V and 0 bases at J, with 12 bases between the two ends. This CDR3 has 14 residues. Germline CDR1 GTSNPN, CDR2 SVGIG (reference sequence).

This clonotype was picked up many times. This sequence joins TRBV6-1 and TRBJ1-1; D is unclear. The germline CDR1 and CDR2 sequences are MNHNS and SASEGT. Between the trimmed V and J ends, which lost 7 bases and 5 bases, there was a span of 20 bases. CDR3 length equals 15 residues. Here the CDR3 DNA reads TGTGCCAGCACCTTGAAAAAGCGTGGAGGAACTGAAGCTTTCTTT. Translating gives CASTLKKRGGTEAFF.

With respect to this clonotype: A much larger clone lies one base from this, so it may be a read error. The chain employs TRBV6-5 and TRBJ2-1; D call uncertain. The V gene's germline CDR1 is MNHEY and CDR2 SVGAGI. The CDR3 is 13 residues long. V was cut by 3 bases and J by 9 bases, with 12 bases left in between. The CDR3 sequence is CASSYDALPEQFF. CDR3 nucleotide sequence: TGTGCCAGCAGTTATGACGCGCTCCCTGAGCAGTTCTTC.

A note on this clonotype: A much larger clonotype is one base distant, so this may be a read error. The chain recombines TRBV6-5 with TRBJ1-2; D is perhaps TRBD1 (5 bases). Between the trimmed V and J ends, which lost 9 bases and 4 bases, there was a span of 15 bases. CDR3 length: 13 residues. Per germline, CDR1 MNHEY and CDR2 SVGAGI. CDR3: CASGGAPFYGYTF. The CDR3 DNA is TGTGCCAGTGGCGGGGCTCCGTTCTATGGCTACACCTTC.

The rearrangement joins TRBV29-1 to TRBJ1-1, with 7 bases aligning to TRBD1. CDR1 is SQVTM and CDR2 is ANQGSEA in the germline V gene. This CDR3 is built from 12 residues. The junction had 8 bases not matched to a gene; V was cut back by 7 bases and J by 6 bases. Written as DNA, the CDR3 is TGCAGCGCTACAGGGGAGCGGTCTGAAGCTTTCTTT. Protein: CSATGERSEAFF. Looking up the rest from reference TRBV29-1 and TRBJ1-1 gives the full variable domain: SAVISQKPSRDICQRGTSLTIQCQVDSQVTMMFWYRQQPGQSLTLIATANQGSEATYESGFVIDKFPISRPNLTFSTLTVSNMSPEDSSIYLCSATGERSEAFFGQGTRLTVV.

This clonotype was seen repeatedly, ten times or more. The CDR3 region has the DNA TGCGCCAGCAGCCAAGATGGGGCAGGACACTCACCCCTCCACTTT. It yields the protein CASSQDGAGHSPLHF. The gene calls are TRBV4-1 and TRBJ1-6; a weak D match, TRBD1 (5 bases). The CDR3 runs 15 residues. Deletions cut 0 bases from V and 10 bases from J, with 13 bases between. CDR1 is MGHRA and CDR2 is YSYEKL in the germline V gene.

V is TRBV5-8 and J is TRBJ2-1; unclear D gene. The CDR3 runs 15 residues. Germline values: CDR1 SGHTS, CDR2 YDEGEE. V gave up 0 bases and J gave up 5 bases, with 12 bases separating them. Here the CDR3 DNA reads TGTGCCAGCAGCTTGGTCGCCTGGGATCACAATGAGCAGTTCTTC. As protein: CASSLVAWDHNEQFF.

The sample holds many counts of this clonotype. CDR3 nucleotide sequence: TGTGCCAGCAAAGACAGGGAGAAACCGGGACTATTCTACGTAGAGCAGTACTTC. It encodes CASKDREKPGLFYVEQYF. This chain joins TRBV6-1 and TRBJ2-7; D possibly uses TRBD1 or TRBD2 (7 bases each). Trimming removed 7 bases at V and 7 bases at J, with 32 bases between. There are 18 residues in the CDR3. Germline assignment: CDR1 MNHNS and CDR2 SASEGT.

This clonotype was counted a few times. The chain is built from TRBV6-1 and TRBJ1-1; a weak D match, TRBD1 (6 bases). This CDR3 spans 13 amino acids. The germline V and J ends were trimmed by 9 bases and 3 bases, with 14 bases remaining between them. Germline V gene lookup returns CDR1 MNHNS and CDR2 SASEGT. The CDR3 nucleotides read TGTGCCAGTCGGGCCTACAGGGACACTGAAGCTTTCTTT. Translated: CASRAYRDTEAFF.